This record concerns one T cell receptor (beta chain) sequence. V shed 6 bases and J shed 0 bases, with 8 bases lying between them. From germline, CDR1 is WNHNN and CDR2 SYGVQD (reference sequence). The CDR3 is 13 amino acids. Assay: immunoSEQ multiplex PCR; the TCRdb copy retains only in-frame clones and omits some. The profile covers about 160,000 clones, with around 82% appearing a single time and 7% taken by the ten largest. The data are from a study of blood T cell repertoires in COVID-19. The TCR comes from a woman in her thirties or forties with COVID-19, enrolled during active disease. The sequencing input was peripheral blood. This chain links TRBV10-1 with TRBJ1-1; possible D gene TRBD1, 5 bases. The CDR3 nucleotides are TGCGCCAGCAGAGCGACAGTGAACACTGAAGCTTTCTTT. This codes for CASRATVNTEAFF.